This T cell receptor beta chain was observed in a study of blood T cell repertoires in COVID-19 (TCRdb year 2020). General notes on the study: Collaborator samples came from the United States, Italy and Spain and covered acute and convalescent phases of COVID-19. Deeply sampled blood TCRbeta repertoires from subjects exposed to, actively infected with, or recovered from COVID-19 were included in the dataset. Where available, HLA class I and class II types were taken from metadata supplied by the sample provider and were not determined by assay-based typing. The prospective study material was composed of cDNA or gDNA derived from T cells, B-cell-depleted T cells, or PBMCs. The samples were drawn from the first 160 participants of the ongoing ImmuneRACE study and from 950 to 1,500 subjects provided by 6 global collaborators. The repertoires were released in a freely available public database intended as a resource for research on the immune response to SARS-CoV-2. A de-identified subject ID, COVID-19 status, age in years and sex were almost always included in the sample metadata. Overall study outcomes, separate from this receptor: The amount of clinical and demographic metadata varied by source and participant and was provided uncurated.

Enrolling through a virtual design, the prospective study's participants ranged in age from roughly 18 to 95 years and lived across 24 United States geographic areas. In the prospective study, cohorts were assigned on the basis of participant-reported clinical history obtained from a screening survey and a study questionnaire. A participant counted as exposed if, within 2 weeks of entering the study, that participant had been in contact with someone who had a PCR-confirmed or clinician-diagnosed COVID-19 case. In the prospective study, mobile phlebotomists collected whole blood, serum and a nasopharyngeal or oropharyngeal swab from each participant. Over an approximately 2-month period, participants in the prospective study had the option of providing additional blood draws and questionnaires. Prospective study blood samples were shipped either frozen or at room temperature before DNA extraction.

From the cysteine through the phenylalanine, the CDR3 covers 14 amino acids. The DNA shown is the 42-base CDR3, in frame from base 1. The junction carries 15 bases between V and J, which are trimmed by 4 bases and 4 bases respectively. Based on the germline V gene, the CDR1 and CDR2 sequences are SGHRS and YFSETQ. A note on this clone: What this receptor recognizes is not known. No clone much larger than this one lies a single base away; base qualities are absent.

TCRbeta CDR3 regions were amplified from genomic DNA by means of the immunoSEQ Assay, a bias-controlled multiplex PCR. The authors' analysis ran thus. The number of nucleated cells in each sample was estimated by amplification of reference gene primers within the assay. Sequence reads were collapsed and filtered to measure the absolute abundance of every unique TCRbeta CDR3 rearrangement. For each sample, productive Simpson clonality was calculated as the square root of Simpson's diversity index across productive rearrangements. The table was pulled from immuneACCESS by TCRdb, which kept in-frame rearrangements only. Such tables lose some clones; where checked, under half of the loss comes from unresolved V genes, and the rest has no known cause. The V and J calls and clone size were taken over from that table, and D and trimming were inferred from the DNA. The sample yields around 320,000 clones; approximately 91% were counted once. 3.9% of the sample is in the top ten clones.

The chain was built from TRBV5-1 and TRBJ2-7; matching of 6 bases hints at TRBD1 as the D gene. The sample taken for sequencing was PBMCs or T cells enriched from blood (not recorded which). This sequence originates from a woman in her thirties who had been exposed to COVID-19. The sequence in DNA is TGCGCCAGCAGCCCTTCACAGGGTCGGTACGAGCAGTACTTC. This gives the protein CASSPSQGRYEQYF.